This T cell receptor (beta chain) emerged from a study of T cells in localized non-small cell lung cancer. This clone was counted between two and nine times. Neighbouring lung, lacking atypia, was collected no less than 2 cm away from the tumor margin. Method: immunoSEQ multiplex PCR; TCRdb's copy keeps in-frame clones and lacks some. The repertoire holds about 910 clones, with 23% as singletons. The TCR originated in a woman aged 35-75 years with stage III lung adenocarcinoma. This material consisted of normal lung tissue next to the tumor, taken before any cancer treatment.

CDR3 bases read: TGTGCCATCAGTGAGTCAGGGTCTTTCACAGATACGCAGTAT. Translation: CAISESGSFTDTQY. The whole CDR3 protein reads CAISESGSFTDTQYF. The chain joins TRBV10-3 to TRBJ2-3; D remains unclear. The read ends 1 residue before the CDR3 terminus; that terminus is restored from the germline J gene. Deletions cut 0 bases from V and 2 bases from J, with 9 bases between. The CDR3 is 15 residues long. The germline gives CDR1 ENHRY, CDR2 SYGVKD.